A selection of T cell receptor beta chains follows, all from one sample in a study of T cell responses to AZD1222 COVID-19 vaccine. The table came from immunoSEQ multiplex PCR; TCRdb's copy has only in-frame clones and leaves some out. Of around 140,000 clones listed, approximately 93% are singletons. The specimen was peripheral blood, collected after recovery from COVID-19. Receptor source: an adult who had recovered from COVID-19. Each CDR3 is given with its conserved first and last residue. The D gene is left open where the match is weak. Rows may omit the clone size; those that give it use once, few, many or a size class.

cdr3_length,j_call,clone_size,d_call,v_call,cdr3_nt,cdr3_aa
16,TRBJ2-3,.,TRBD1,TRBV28,TGTGCCAGCAGTCCCCCGGGACAGGGGCTCACAGATACGCAGTATTTT,CASSPPGQGLTDTQYF
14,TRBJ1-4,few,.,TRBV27,TGTGCCAGCAGTTTAAGGGGCATTGGGGAAAAACTGTTTTTT,CASSLRGIGEKLFF
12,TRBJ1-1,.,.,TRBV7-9,TGTGCCAGCAGCTTTTCATCTAATGAAGCTTTCTTT,CASSFSSNEAFF
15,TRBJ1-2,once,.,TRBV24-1,TGTGCCACCAGTGATGGAAGGACAGATTACTATGGCTACACCTTC,CATSDGRTDYYGYTF
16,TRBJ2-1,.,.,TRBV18,TGTGCCAGCTCACCACCTCAGGGGTCTTCTTTCTATGAGCAGTTCTTC,CASSPPQGSSFYEQFF
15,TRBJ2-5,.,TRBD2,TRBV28,TGTGCCAGCAGTTCGACTAGCGGGAGCGGGGAGACCCAGTACTTC,CASSSTSGSGETQYF
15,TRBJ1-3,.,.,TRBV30,TGTGCCTGGACTCCACCCAGGGAGGGTTTGTACACCATATATTTT,CAWTPPREGLYTIYF
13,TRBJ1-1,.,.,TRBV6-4,TGTGCCAGCAGTGAGTCGACGAGGACTGAAGCTTTCTTT,CASSESTRTEAFF
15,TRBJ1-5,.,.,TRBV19,TGTGCCAGTAGGGGTCAGGGCGCCACCAATCAGCCCCAGCATTTT,CASRGQGATNQPQHF
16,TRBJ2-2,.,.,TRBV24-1,TGTGCCACCAGCGGAGGGGGGCAGGGAGTCACCGGGGAGCTGTTTTTT,CATSGGGQGVTGELFF
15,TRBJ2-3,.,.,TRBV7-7,TGTGCTAGCAGCCCGGGAGAAGGTTTAGCAGATACGCAGTATTTT,CASSPGEGLADTQYF
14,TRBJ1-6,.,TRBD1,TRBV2,TGTGCCAGCAGTCCCGGGACAGTAGGATCACCCCTCCACTTT,CASSPGTVGSPLHF
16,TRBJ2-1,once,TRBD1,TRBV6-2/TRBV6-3,TGTGCCAGCAGTTACTCGTTGGGACAGGGATACAATGAGCAGTTCTTC,CASSYSLGQGYNEQFF
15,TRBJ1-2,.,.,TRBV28,TGTGCCAGCAGTTTATATTTACGGAGAATGGATGGCTACACCTTC,CASSLYLRRMDGYTF
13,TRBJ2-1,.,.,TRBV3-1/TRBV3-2,TGTGCCAGCAGCCAATGGATGGGCAATGAGCAGTTCTTC,CASSQWMGNEQFF
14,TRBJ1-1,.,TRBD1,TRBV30,TGTGCCTGGAGTCGGGACAGGACGTACACTGAAGCTTTCTTT,CAWSRDRTYTEAFF
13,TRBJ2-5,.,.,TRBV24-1,TGTGCCACCAGAGGACAGAACCAAGAGACCCAGTACTTC,CATRGQNQETQYF
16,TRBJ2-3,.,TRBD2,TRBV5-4,TGTGCCAGCAAGGCTAGCGGGTGGGCTAGCACAGATACGCAGTATTTT,CASKASGWASTDTQYF
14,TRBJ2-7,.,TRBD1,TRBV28,TGTGCCAGCAGCCCTGGACAGGGATGGGAGGAGCAGTACTTC,CASSPGQGWEEQYF
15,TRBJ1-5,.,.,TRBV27,TGTGCCAGCAGTCCGACAGTGGTTTTCAATCAGCCCCAGCATTTT,CASSPTVVFNQPQHF
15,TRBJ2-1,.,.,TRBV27,TGTGCCAGCAGTTTAAACTGGGGTGTGACGGATGAGCAGTTCTTC,CASSLNWGVTDEQFF
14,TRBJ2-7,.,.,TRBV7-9,TGTGCCAGCAGCTACACAGGGATTTCCTACGAGCAGTACTTC,CASSYTGISYEQYF
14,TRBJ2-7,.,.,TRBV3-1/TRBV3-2,TGTGCCAGCAGCCAAGGGAGGACGGGGGACGAGCAGTACTTC,CASSQGRTGDEQYF